These 15 T cell receptor beta chains were all obtained from the same sample, sequenced in a study of cytomegalovirus exposure and HLA in healthy donors. PCR primers comprised 60 Vbeta and 13 Jbeta primers. TCRdb keeps only in-frame clones here, not all; method: immunoSEQ multiplex PCR. This table holds around 150,000 clones, about 82% found once. Material: PBMCs. The receptors shown here come from a man aged 25 to 40 in good health and CMV-seronegative.

The V gene is TRBV28, the J gene TRBJ1-5; tentatively, D is TRBD1 (6 bases). V was shortened by 7 bases and J by 5 bases, with 15 bases between the two germline ends. The germline gives CDR1 MDHEN, CDR2 SYDVKM. The CDR3 totals 14 residues. CDR3 DNA sequence: TGTGCCAGCACCTGGGGGTCAGGGGATCAGCCCCAGCATTTT. Translating gives CASTWGSGDQPQHF.

The chain links TRBV7-8 to TRBJ1-6; a possible D gene is TRBD1 (5 bases). Germline values: CDR1 SGHVS, CDR2 FQNEAQ. CDR3 size: 18 residues. V was trimmed by 5 bases and J by 0 bases, leaving 17 bases between them. The CDR3 reads CASSTPTEESSYNSPLHF. CDR3 DNA: TGTGCCAGCAGCACCCCGACAGAGGAGAGCTCCTATAATTCACCCCTCCACTTT. The entire variable domain, with the rest obtained from reference TRBV7-8 and TRBJ1-6, is as follows: GAGVSQSPRYKVAKRGQDVALRCDPISGHVSLFWYQQALGQGPEFLTYFQNEAQLDKSGLPSDRFFAERPEGSVSTLKIQRTQQEDSAVYLCASSTPTEESSYNSPLHFGNGTRLTVT.

The V call is TRBV7-9, the J call TRBJ2-3; possibly TRBD2 for D (6 bases). V lost 3 bases and J 0 bases, leaving 19 bases between the germline ends. The length of the CDR3 is 18 residues. Germline V gives CDR1 SEHNR, CDR2 FQNEAQ (reference sequence). In DNA form, the CDR3 reads TGTGCCAGCAGCTTTCTATTCATCGGCGGGGTTAGCACAGATACGCAGTATTTT. It codes for CASSFLFIGGVSTDTQYF. Based on the CDR3 plus reference TRBV7-9 and TRBJ2-3, the full variable domain is DTGVSQNPRHKITKRGQNVTFRCDPISEHNRLYWYRQTLGQGPEFLTYFQNEAQLEKSRLLSDRFSAERPKGSFSTLEIQRTEQGDSAMYLCASSFLFIGGVSTDTQYFGPGTRLTVL.

This clone was observed a handful of times. The J gene is TRBJ2-7, the V gene TRBV6-5, with 8 positions matching TRBD2. The CDR3 is 14 residues long. V shed 6 bases, J shed 2 bases, and the junction held 6 bases outside the gene matches. In germline, CDR1 is MNHEY, CDR2 SVGAGI. CDR3: CASRSSGIPYEQYF. CDR3 DNA: TGTGCCAGCAGGAGTAGCGGGATCCCCTACGAGCAGTACTTC.

This chain uses TRBV7-9 with TRBJ2-7; D not certain. Trimming took off 2 bases at V and 9 bases at J, with 8 bases between the two ends. This CDR3 region has 11 residues. CDR1 and CDR2 (germline): SEHNR, FQNEAQ (reference sequence). The CDR3 is CASSLTVGQYF. The CDR3 nucleotides are TGTGCCAGCAGCTTAACGGTCGGGCAGTACTTC.

This chain links TRBV5-1 with TRBJ2-3; TRBD1 is a possible D gene (5 bases). Germline V gives CDR1 SGHRS, CDR2 YFSETQ. This CDR3 is built from 15 residues. With 6 bases removed from V and 6 bases from J, the gap between germline ends came to 20 bases. The CDR3 nucleotides are TGCGCCAGCAACCGGGCCTCCCTAGGGGTGGATACGCAGTATTTT. This gives the protein CASNRASLGVDTQYF.

The DNA of the CDR3 is TGTGCCAGCAGTTCTATACAGGGGGCCGGGACTGAAGCTTTCTTT. Translation gives CASSSIQGAGTEAFF. This sequence joins TRBV27 and TRBJ1-1; 9 bases are shared with TRBD1. The CDR3 is made up of 15 amino acids. The germline gives CDR1 MNHEY, CDR2 SMNVEV (reference sequence). The ends lost 4 bases at V and 5 bases at J; junction bases unmatched: 8.

The chain recombines TRBV7-9 with TRBJ2-4; the D gene is possibly TRBD1 (5 bases). The CDR3 contains 16 residues. Trimming took 4 bases from V and 1 from J, leaving 14 bases between them. Per germline, CDR1 SEHNR and CDR2 FQNEAQ (reference sequence). CDR3 bases: TGTGCCAGCAGCTCGGACATAGTAGACGCCAAAAACATTCAGTACTTC. This sequence encodes CASSSDIVDAKNIQYF. Full variable domain (rest looked up from reference TRBV7-9 and TRBJ2-4): DTGVSQNPRHKITKRGQNVTFRCDPISEHNRLYWYRQTLGQGPEFLTYFQNEAQLEKSRLLSDRFSAERPKGSFSTLEIQRTEQGDSAMYLCASSSDIVDAKNIQYFGAGTRLSVL.

V usage is TRBV28 and J usage is TRBJ1-5; D is possibly TRBD1 (6 bases). Germline CDR1 is MDHEN and CDR2 is SYDVKM. V dropped 5 bases and J dropped 5 bases, with 16 bases sitting between them. The CDR3 loop spans 15 amino acids. CDR3: CASSLRTVGDQPQHF. The CDR3 coding sequence is TGTGCCAGCAGTCTACGGACAGTCGGGGATCAGCCCCAGCATTTT. Supplemented by reference TRBV28 and TRBJ1-5, the full variable domain reads DVKVTQSSRYLVKRTGEKVFLECVQDMDHENMFWYRQDPGLGLRLIYFSYDVKMKEKGDIPEGYSVSREKKERFSLILESASTNQTSMYLCASSLRTVGDQPQHFGDGTRLSIL.

V usage is TRBV10-3 and J usage is TRBJ1-6; TRBD1 is a possible D gene (6 bases). Germline CDR1 ENHRY, CDR2 SYGVKD. Between the trimmed V and J ends, which lost 3 bases and 5 bases, there was a span of 11 bases. The CDR3 runs 15 residues. This CDR3 reads CAISDRGPDNSPLHF. DNA for the CDR3: TGTGCCATCAGTGACAGGGGCCCTGATAATTCACCCCTCCACTTT.

V and J are TRBV18 and TRBJ1-2; D is unresolved. Looked up from germline, CDR1 is KGHSH and CDR2 is LQKENI. Trimming removed 2 bases at V and 7 bases at J, with 14 bases between. This CDR3 has 14 amino acids. Here the CDR3 reads CASSPEASPGGYTF. The CDR3 DNA follows: TGTGCCAGCTCACCAGAGGCGAGTCCTGGTGGCTACACCTTC.

The chain is built from TRBV5-1 and TRBJ1-1, with 9 positions matching TRBD1. Germline trimming cut 6 bases from V and 2 bases from J; bases unmatched to any gene: 5. The CDR3 loop spans 14 amino acids. Germline-derived CDR1 and CDR2 are SGHRS and YFSETQ. This chain's CDR3 is CASTLGQGNTEAFF. DNA of the CDR3: TGCGCCAGCACCCTGGGACAGGGAAACACTGAAGCTTTCTTT.

The J gene is TRBJ2-7, the V gene TRBV28, with 11 bases fitting TRBD1. The CDR3 length is 15 residues. Germline V lookup: CDR1 MDHEN, CDR2 SYDVKM. The V gene end was trimmed by 2 bases and the J gene end by 6 bases; junction bases not matched to a gene: 6. Here the CDR3 reads CASSLVSGTGGEQYF. The CDR3 coding sequence is TGTGCCAGCAGTTTAGTTTCCGGGACAGGGGGCGAGCAGTACTTC. The complete variable domain, with remaining parts taken from reference TRBV28 and TRBJ2-7, reads DVKVTQSSRYLVKRTGEKVFLECVQDMDHENMFWYRQDPGLGLRLIYFSYDVKMKEKGDIPEGYSVSREKKERFSLILESASTNQTSMYLCASSLVSGTGGEQYFGPGTRLTVT.

The J gene is TRBJ2-1, the V gene TRBV11-2; possible D gene TRBD2, 6 bases. Trimming removed 0 bases at V and 9 bases at J, with 15 bases between. The CDR3 extends over 15 amino acids. The germline V gene encodes CDR1 SGHAT and CDR2 FQNNGV. The CDR3 loop reads CASSLEGVAAGEQFF. Here the CDR3 DNA reads TGTGCCAGCAGCTTAGAAGGGGTAGCGGCGGGTGAGCAGTTCTTC.

The chain uses TRBV4-1 and TRBJ2-5; the match to TRBD2 covers 9 bases. This CDR3 region has 15 residues. V trimming: 2 bases; J trimming: 4 bases; junction bases outside the gene matches: 5. The germline gives CDR1 MGHRA, CDR2 YSYEKL. In DNA form, the CDR3 reads TGCGCCAGCAGCCAACGCGGGGGGGCTGTAGAGACCCAGTACTTC. The encoded protein is CASSQRGGAVETQYF.